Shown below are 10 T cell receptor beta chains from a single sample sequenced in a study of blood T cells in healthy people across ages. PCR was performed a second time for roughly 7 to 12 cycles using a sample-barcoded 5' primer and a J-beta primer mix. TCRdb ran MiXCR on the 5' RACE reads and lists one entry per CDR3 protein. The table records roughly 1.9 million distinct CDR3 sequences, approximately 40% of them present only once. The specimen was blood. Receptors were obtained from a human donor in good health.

The CDR3 protein is CSARDPGANVLTF. CDR3 nucleotides: TGCAGTGCTAGAGATCCTGGGGCCAACGTCCTGACTTTC. The chain links TRBV20-1 to TRBJ2-6; no clear D. Per the germline V gene, CDR1 is DFQATT and CDR2 is SNEGSKA (reference sequence). Trimming took 0 bases from V and 2 from J, leaving 2 bases between them. This CDR3 region has 13 residues.

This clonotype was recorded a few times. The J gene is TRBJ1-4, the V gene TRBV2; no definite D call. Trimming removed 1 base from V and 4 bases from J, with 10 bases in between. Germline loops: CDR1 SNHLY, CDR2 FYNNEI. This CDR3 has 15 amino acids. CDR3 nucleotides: TGTGCCAGCAGTGAAGGATTTTCAGATAATGAAAAACTGTTTTTT. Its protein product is CASSEGFSDNEKLFF.

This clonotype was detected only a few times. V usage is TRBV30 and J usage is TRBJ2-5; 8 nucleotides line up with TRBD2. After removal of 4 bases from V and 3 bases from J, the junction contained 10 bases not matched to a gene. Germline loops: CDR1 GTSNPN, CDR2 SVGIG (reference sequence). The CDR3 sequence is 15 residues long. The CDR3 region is CAWIKRGLQKETQYF. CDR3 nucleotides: TGTGCCTGGATTAAGCGGGGGCTCCAAAAAGAGACCCAGTACTTC.

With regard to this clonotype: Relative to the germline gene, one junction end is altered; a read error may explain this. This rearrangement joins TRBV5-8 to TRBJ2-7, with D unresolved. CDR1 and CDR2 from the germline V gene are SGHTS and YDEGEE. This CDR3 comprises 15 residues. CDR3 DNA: TGTGCCAGCAGTTTGGAAGATAGGGTCTCCTACGAGCAGTACTTC. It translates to CASSLEDRVSYEQYF.

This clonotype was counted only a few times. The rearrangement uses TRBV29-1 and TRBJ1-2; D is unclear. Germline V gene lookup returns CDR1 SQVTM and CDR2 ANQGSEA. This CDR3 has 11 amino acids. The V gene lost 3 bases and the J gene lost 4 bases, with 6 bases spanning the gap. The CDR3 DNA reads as TGCAGCGTTGATTCTATCTATGGCTACACCTTC. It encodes CSVDSIYGYTF.

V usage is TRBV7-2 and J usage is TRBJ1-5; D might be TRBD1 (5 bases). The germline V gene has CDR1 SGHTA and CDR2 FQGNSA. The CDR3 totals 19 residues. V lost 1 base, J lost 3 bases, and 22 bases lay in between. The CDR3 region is CASSLGRHGLGGYNQPQHF. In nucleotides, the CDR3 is TGTGCCAGCAGCTTAGGGAGGCACGGGCTGGGGGGATACAATCAGCCCCAGCATTTT.

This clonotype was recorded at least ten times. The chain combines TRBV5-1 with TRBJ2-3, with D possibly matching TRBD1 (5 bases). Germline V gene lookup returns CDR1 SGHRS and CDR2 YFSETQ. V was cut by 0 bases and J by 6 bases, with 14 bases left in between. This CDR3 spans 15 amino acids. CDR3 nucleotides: TGCGCCAGCAGCTTGGATCCCGGACACACGGATACGCAGTATTTT. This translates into CASSLDPGHTDTQYF.

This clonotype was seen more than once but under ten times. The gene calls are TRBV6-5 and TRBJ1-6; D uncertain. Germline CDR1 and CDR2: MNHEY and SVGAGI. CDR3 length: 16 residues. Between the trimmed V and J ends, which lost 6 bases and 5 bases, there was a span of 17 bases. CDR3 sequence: CASSPRGGYDNSPLHF. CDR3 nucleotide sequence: TGTGCCAGCAGCCCCCGGGGAGGGTACGATAATTCACCCCTCCACTTT.

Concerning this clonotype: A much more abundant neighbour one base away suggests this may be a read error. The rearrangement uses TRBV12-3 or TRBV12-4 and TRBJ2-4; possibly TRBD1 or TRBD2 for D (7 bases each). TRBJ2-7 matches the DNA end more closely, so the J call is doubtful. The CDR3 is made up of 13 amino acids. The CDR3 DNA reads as TGTGTCAGCGGGACAGTGGGGCTTTACGAGCAGTACTTC. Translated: CVSGTVGLYEQYF.

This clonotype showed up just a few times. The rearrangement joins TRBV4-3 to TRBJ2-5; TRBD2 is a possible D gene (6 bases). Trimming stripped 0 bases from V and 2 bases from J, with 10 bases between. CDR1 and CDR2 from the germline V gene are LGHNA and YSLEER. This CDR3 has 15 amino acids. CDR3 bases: TGCGCCAGCAGCCAAGACGCTCGGGAGCAAGAGACCCAGTACTTC. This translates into CASSQDAREQETQYF.